This passage covers 31 T cell receptor beta chains from one sample sequenced in a study of blood T cells in healthy people across ages. Sample-barcoded 5' priming and a J-beta primer mix drove a second PCR of about 7 to 11 cycles. TCRdb fed the 5' RACE reads into MiXCR, producing one record per CDR3 protein. The sample includes around 1,000,000 distinct CDR3 sequences, less than 25% of them seen just once. These same records also appear under a second study, on T cells of mothers and their children.

The sequencing input was blood. These receptors all stem from a girl aged 2-9 years in good health.

V is TRBV6-1 and J is TRBJ1-4, with D possibly TRBD1 on 6 matching bases. The CDR3 extends over 11 amino acids. The germline V gene has CDR1 MNHNS and CDR2 SASEGT. V lost 8 bases and J lost 12, with 13 bases in between. The CDR3, as DNA: TGTGCCAGCGGGGGGGGGGCAGAACTGTTTTTT. Residues: CASGGGAELFF.

In DNA form, the CDR3 reads TGTGCCAGCAGCTTAAACCCCAGCGGGGGTCAAGAGACCCAGTACTTC. It translates to CASSLNPSGGQETQYF. The chain couples TRBV7-2 to TRBJ2-5, with 8 bases fitting TRBD2. Trimming at V came to 2 bases and at J to 2 bases, leaving 7 bases not matched to a gene. Per the germline V gene, CDR1 is SGHTA and CDR2 is FQGNSA. The CDR3 contains 16 residues.

The chain couples TRBV7-3 to TRBJ2-3, with D maybe TRBD2 (6 bases). V lost 5 bases to trimming and J lost 4 bases, with 13 bases between them. Germline V gene data show CDR1 as SGHTA and CDR2 as FQGTGA. This CDR3 region has 14 residues. The CDR3 loop is CASSPGTEADTQYF. DNA for the CDR3: TGTGCCAGCAGCCCCGGGACTGAGGCAGATACGCAGTATTTT.

This chain links TRBV28 with TRBJ2-1, with TRBD2 matching 8 bases. Germline loops: CDR1 MDHEN, CDR2 SYDVKM. The V gene end was trimmed by 8 bases and the J gene end by 2 bases; junction bases not matched to a gene: 2. This CDR3 spans 13 amino acids. CDR3 bases: TGTGCCAGCCTCGGGAGGGCCTACAATGAGCAGTTCTTC. Its protein product is CASLGRAYNEQFF.

This clonotype was seen a few times. The J gene is TRBJ2-1, the V gene TRBV12-3 or TRBV12-4; no clear D. Trimming cost V 3 bases and J 7 bases, with 19 bases left between them. This CDR3 comprises 16 residues. CDR3 sequence reads: CASSLPRPDPLNEQFF. CDR3 nucleotides: TGTGCCAGCAGTTTGCCCAGGCCCGACCCCCTAAATGAGCAGTTCTTC.

The chain is built from TRBV28 and TRBJ2-1, with D possibly TRBD1 on 6 matching bases. TRBJ2-7 matches the DNA end more closely, so the J call is doubtful. Germline V gene data show CDR1 as MDHEN and CDR2 as SYDVKM. This CDR3 spans 13 amino acids. The CDR3 sequence: CASSRRQDIEQYF. CDR3 nucleotide sequence: TGTGCCAGCAGTCGACGACAGGATATCGAGCAGTACTTC.

On this clonotype: Mismatch with germline at one junction end may stem from a read error. V and J are TRBV20-1 and TRBJ2-5; no firm D call. In germline, CDR1 is DFQATT, CDR2 SNEGSKA (reference sequence). CDR3 length: 13 residues. This CDR3 reads CSARTELVGFRFF. The CDR3 DNA sequence: TGCAGTGCTAGAACCGAGTTGGTGGGATTTCGGTTCTTC.

In its sample, this clonotype was seen a few times. This chain links TRBV14 with TRBJ2-7, with D perhaps TRBD1 or TRBD2 (5 bases each). Germline V gene lookup returns CDR1 SGHDN and CDR2 FVKESK. Trimming pared 1 base from V and 3 bases from J, leaving 19 bases between. This CDR3 has 17 residues. For the CDR3, the DNA is TGTGCCAGCAGCCAAGGCATCGGTTGGGACGGACGCTACGAGCAGTACTTC. It encodes CASSQGIGWDGRYEQYF.

V is TRBV7-9 and J is TRBJ1-1, with unresolved D. Germline V lookup: CDR1 SEHNR, CDR2 FQNEAQ (reference sequence). Trimming removed 5 bases at V and 3 bases at J, with 7 bases between. The CDR3 totals 12 residues. In DNA, the CDR3 is TGTGCCAGCAGCACGAGGTACACTGAAGCTTTCTTT. It specifies CASSTRYTEAFF. Filled out from reference TRBV7-9 and TRBJ1-1, the complete variable domain reads DTGVSQNPRHKITKRGQNVTFRCDPISEHNRLYWYRQTLGQGPEFLTYFQNEAQLEKSRLLSDRFSAERPKGSFSTLEIQRTEQGDSAMYLCASSTRYTEAFFGQGTRLTVV.

The CDR3 nucleotides are TGTGCCAGCAGCTTAAACGCCGCTGAGCAGTTCTTC. This sequence encodes CASSLNAAEQFF. This chain joins TRBV11-1 and TRBJ2-1, with D unclear. CDR1 is SGHAT, CDR2 FQDESV, per germline (reference sequence). The CDR3 covers 12 residues. V was trimmed by 2 bases and J by 9 bases, leaving 8 bases between them. Based on the CDR3 plus reference TRBV11-1 and TRBJ2-1, the full variable domain is EAEVAQSPRYKITEKSQAVAFWCDPISGHATLYWYRQILGQGPELLVQFQDESVVDDSQLPKDRFSAERLKGVDSTLKIQPAELGDSAMYLCASSLNAAEQFFGPGTRLTVL.

This chain connects TRBV20-1 to TRBJ2-7; a possible D gene is TRBD2 (5 bases). There are 15 residues in the CDR3. CDR1 and CDR2 from the germline V gene are DFQATT and SNEGSKA (reference sequence). Trimming removed 3 bases at V and 1 base at J, with 16 bases between. As DNA, the CDR3 is TGCAGTGCTAGGAATATAACTAGTCCGTCCTACGAGCAGTACTTC. Translation: CSARNITSPSYEQYF.

This chain connects TRBV28 to TRBJ2-6, with unresolved D. Germline lookup yields CDR1 MDHEN and CDR2 SYDVKM. Trimming cost V 5 bases and J 4 bases, with 9 bases left between them. CDR3 size: 14 residues. CDR3 DNA sequence: TGTGCCAGCAGTAGGCCCTCAGGGGCCAACGTCCTGACTTTC. Translation: CASSRPSGANVLTF.

In its sample, this clonotype was seen once. V is TRBV10-3 and J is TRBJ2-5; D is uncertain. Germline CDR1 reads ENHRY; CDR2 reads SYGVKD. The CDR3 consists of 14 residues. The V end was cut by 10 bases, the J end by 5 bases, with 20 bases between. As DNA, the CDR3 is TGTGCCACTCGAGGTCGTAGGGTCGACGAGACCCAGTACTTC. This translates into CATRGRRVDETQYF.

The chain carries TRBV20-1 and TRBJ2-7, with a weak D call TRBD2 (5 bases). Deletions cut 0 bases from V and 8 bases from J, with 14 bases between. Germline V gene data show CDR1 as DFQATT and CDR2 as SNEGSKA (reference sequence). The CDR3 runs 13 residues. The CDR3 region is CSARDTGRGKQYF. The CDR3 coding sequence is TGCAGTGCTAGAGATACGGGTCGGGGTAAGCAGTACTTC.

This clonotype came up a few times. The chain links TRBV3-1 to TRBJ2-5; a possible D gene is TRBD2 (6 bases). V was clipped by 3 bases and J by 5 bases, with 10 bases between them. Germline V lookup: CDR1 LGHDT, CDR2 YNNKEL (reference sequence). CDR3 length: 13 residues. The CDR3 DNA is TGTGCCAGCAGCCATTTAGCGGAGGAGACCCAGTACTTC. It encodes CASSHLAEETQYF.

This clonotype showed up just a few times. This rearrangement joins TRBV7-6 to TRBJ2-1, with D uncertain. This CDR3 comprises 14 residues. CDR1 and CDR2 (germline): SGHVS, FNYEAQ. With 3 bases removed from V and 6 bases from J, the gap between germline ends came to 12 bases. CDR3 protein: CASSLTRWANEQFF. The CDR3 DNA sequence: TGTGCCAGCAGCTTGACAAGGTGGGCCAATGAGCAGTTCTTC.

This clonotype has more than one count but fewer than ten. The chain combines TRBV6-5 with TRBJ1-1; D unresolved. This CDR3 has 13 residues. Germline values: CDR1 MNHEY, CDR2 SVGAGI. The V end lost 6 bases, the J end lost 5 bases, and 13 bases lay between the germline ends. In DNA form, the CDR3 reads TGTGCCAGCAGCCTAACGTTCGGGACTGAAGCTTTCTTT. Its protein product is CASSLTFGTEAFF.

This clonotype has only a few counts. The chain combines TRBV4-2 with TRBJ2-1, with D perhaps matching TRBD1 (5 bases). V dropped 8 bases and J dropped 7 bases, with 12 bases sitting between them. The CDR3 is 12 residues long. Germline-derived CDR1 and CDR2 are LGHNA and YNFKEQ. CDR3 in amino acids: CASGANANEQFF. The CDR3 DNA reads TGTGCCAGCGGGGCGAACGCGAATGAGCAGTTCTTC.

This clonotype turned up a few times. The chain carries TRBV18 and TRBJ2-5; D tentatively fits TRBD1 or TRBD2 (6 bases each). The J call may be mistaken, given a closer DNA end match to TRBJ2-1. Germline V gene sequence: CDR1 KGHSH, CDR2 LQKENI. The length of the CDR3 is 13 residues. As DNA, the CDR3 is TGTGCCAGCTCACCAAAGAGGGGGGATGAGCAGTTCTTC. It encodes CASSPKRGDEQFF.

Concerning this clonotype itself: Germline and junction disagree at one end, which may indicate a read error. This chain uses TRBV5-1 with TRBJ1-1; tentatively, D is TRBD1 (6 bases). Per germline, CDR1 SGHRS and CDR2 YFSETQ. The CDR3 totals 16 residues. The CDR3 bases are TGCGCCAGCAGCTCTAATCAGGGATCTGGGGGCACTGAAGCTATCTTT. Its translation is CASSSNQGSGGTEAIF.

Only a few counts were recorded for this clonotype. A junction end diverges from the germline sequence, so it may reflect a read error. The chain carries TRBV7-7 and TRBJ2-5; 9 bases fit TRBD1. Germline V gives CDR1 SSHAT, CDR2 FNYEAQ (reference sequence). CDR3 length equals 14 residues. CDR3 residues: CASSGTGIQETQYF. As DNA, the CDR3 is TGTGCTAGCAGCGGGACAGGGATTCAAGAGACCCAGTACTTC.

There are a few counts of this clonotype. The CDR3 here is CASSSDPLEKLFF. The DNA for the CDR3 is TGTGCCAGCAGCTCTGACCCGTTGGAAAAACTGTTTTTT. The V gene is TRBV7-9, the J gene TRBJ1-4; D unclear. The germline V gene encodes CDR1 SEHNR and CDR2 FQNEAQ (reference sequence). The CDR3 runs 13 residues. Trimming removed 4 bases at V and 8 bases at J, with 11 bases between.

The chain employs TRBV9 and TRBJ1-3; a possible D gene is TRBD1 (6 bases). This CDR3 spans 14 amino acids. Germline assignment: CDR1 SGDLS and CDR2 YYNGEE. Trimming left V 0 bases short and J 3 bases short, with 7 bases between. CDR3 protein: CASSVGTDGNTIYF. The CDR3 DNA sequence: TGTGCCAGCAGCGTAGGGACAGATGGAAACACCATATATTTT. Looking up the rest from reference TRBV9 and TRBJ1-3 gives the full variable domain: DSGVTQTPKHLITATGQRVTLRCSPRSGDLSVYWYQQSLDQGLQFLIQYYNGEERAKGNILERFSAQQFPDLHSELNLSSLELGDSALYFCASSVGTDGNTIYFGEGSWLTVV.

This clonotype was detected only a few times. The CDR3 coding sequence is TGTGCCAGTTCGAGGGCTACTAGCGGGGGCACAGATACGCAGTATTTT. Translation: CASSRATSGGTDTQYF. The chain couples TRBV19 to TRBJ2-3; 10 bases line up with TRBD2. V lost 8 bases, J lost 1 base, and 9 bases stayed unmatched. Germline V gene lookup returns CDR1 LNHDA and CDR2 SQIVND (reference sequence). The CDR3 spans 16 residues.

The table lists this clonotype with a few counts. The V call is TRBV6-9, the J call TRBJ1-2; D is unclear. Per germline, CDR1 MNHGY and CDR2 SVAAGI. With 1 base removed from V and 7 bases from J, the gap between germline ends came to 13 bases. The CDR3 loop spans 14 amino acids. The CDR3, as DNA: TGTGCCAGCAGTTATTTACGACAATTCCGTGGCTACACCTTC. Translation: CASSYLRQFRGYTF.

V and J are TRBV7-2 and TRBJ2-2; D perhaps matches TRBD1 (6 bases). The germline V gene has CDR1 SGHTA and CDR2 FQGNSA. With 4 bases removed from V and 1 base from J, the gap between germline ends came to 10 bases. The CDR3 totals 15 residues. In nucleotides, the CDR3 is TGTGCCAGCAGCTCCCAGGGACAGAACACCGGGGAGCTGTTTTTT. It specifies CASSSQGQNTGELFF. Full variable domain (remainder filled in from reference TRBV7-2 and TRBJ2-2): GAGVSQSPSNKVTEKGKDVELRCDPISGHTALYWYRQSLGQGLEFLIYFQGNSAPDKSGLPSDRFSAERTGGSVSTLTIQRTQQEDSAVYLCASSSQGQNTGELFFGEGSRLTVL.

This chain links TRBV28 with TRBJ2-5; D may be TRBD1 (5 bases). The end of the DNA is better explained by TRBJ2-1, so the J call may be wrong. CDR1 MDHEN and CDR2 SYDVKM come from the germline V gene. The CDR3 extends over 14 amino acids. CDR3 residues: CASSLVVRGHEQFF. The CDR3 DNA follows: TGTGCCAGCAGTTTAGTTGTCCGAGGACACGAGCAGTTCTTC.

This clonotype was recorded a few times. This rearrangement joins TRBV7-2 to TRBJ2-1; D is undetermined. Germline assignment: CDR1 SGHTA and CDR2 FQGNSA. Trimming took 1 base from V and 4 from J, leaving 8 bases between them. This CDR3 has 14 residues. The CDR3 nucleotides are TGTGCCAGCAGCTTAGATTTGGGGTACAATGAGCAGTTCTTC. It encodes CASSLDLGYNEQFF.

This clonotype has a handful of counts. This chain joins TRBV11-2 and TRBJ2-2, with D tentatively TRBD2 (7 bases). V was clipped by 6 bases and J by 4 bases, with 24 bases between them. This CDR3 region has 18 residues. Germline V gene sequence: CDR1 SGHAT, CDR2 FQNNGV. CDR3 sequence reads: CASRDLKRDTVLTGELFF. The CDR3 bases are TGTGCCAGCAGGGACTTAAAGCGGGACACAGTCCTCACCGGGGAGCTGTTTTTT.

This clonotype was found a few times. The chain employs TRBV7-2 and TRBJ2-5; D might be TRBD1 (6 bases). The V gene lost 3 bases and the J gene lost 5 bases, with 16 bases spanning the gap. Germline values: CDR1 SGHTA, CDR2 FQGNSA. The CDR3 runs to 15 residues. The CDR3 protein is CASSFTNQGYETQYF. CDR3 in DNA: TGTGCCAGCAGCTTTACCAACCAGGGGTATGAGACCCAGTACTTC.

The V and J genes are TRBV7-2 and TRBJ2-5; TRBD1 matches 8 bases. The germline gives CDR1 SGHTA, CDR2 FQGNSA. The V and J ends lost 5 bases and 4 bases, in that order; junction bases with no gene match: 6. This CDR3 has 14 amino acids. CDR3 region: CASSRQTGGETQYF. The DNA of the CDR3 is TGTGCCAGCAGCCGACAAACAGGGGGAGAGACCCAGTACTTC. Based on the CDR3 plus reference TRBV7-2 and TRBJ2-5, the full variable domain is GAGVSQSPSNKVTEKGKDVELRCDPISGHTALYWYRQSLGQGLEFLIYFQGNSAPDKSGLPSDRFSAERTGGSVSTLTIQRTQQEDSAVYLCASSRQTGGETQYFGPGTRLLVL.